Listed here are 6 T cell receptor beta chains from one sample, sequenced in a study of shared clonotypes between healthy human individuals. Repertoires were generated with immunoSEQ multiplex PCR, while TCRdb's copy carries only in-frame clones and drops some. The sample lists over 2 million clones, 92% occurring once. Sequencing was done on a sample of naive CD4+ T cells from PBMCs. Described subset: CD45RA+ positively selected. These receptors were taken from a man aged 18 to 30 in good health. Some clones in this sample may be carry-over from other donors' samples.

As to this clone: Other DNA sequences within the sample encode an identical CDR3. The V and J genes are TRBV6-1 and TRBJ2-3; the match to TRBD2 covers 9 bases. V was pared by 3 bases and J by 1 base, with 2 bases of the junction left unmatched. The CDR3 has 15 residues. Germline V lookup: CDR1 MNHNS, CDR2 SASEGT. The CDR3 protein is CASSDGGRGTDTQYF. In nucleotides, the CDR3 is TGTGCCAGCAGTGACGGCGGGAGGGGCACAGATACGCAGTATTTT.

V usage is TRBV2 and J usage is TRBJ2-7; possibly TRBD1 or TRBD2 for D (5 bases each). The CDR3 consists of 16 residues. The germline V gene encodes CDR1 SNHLY and CDR2 FYNNEI. Trimming removed 8 bases at V and 1 base at J, with 21 bases between. The CDR3 DNA reads as TGTGCCAGCGGACAAACTGGGACGTTTTTTTCCTACGAGCAGTACTTC. Protein sequence: CASGQTGTFFSYEQYF.

The count of this clone is one. V is TRBV5-1 and J is TRBJ1-2; D remains unclear. The V gene's germline CDR1 is SGHRS and CDR2 YFSETQ. V lost 4 bases and J lost 0, with 13 bases in between. The CDR3 spans 15 residues. The CDR3 loop is CASSLGGASNYGYTF. In DNA, the CDR3 is TGCGCCAGCAGCCTTGGTGGAGCCTCTAACTATGGCTACACCTTC.

In regard to this clone: Other DNA sequences in the same sample also yield this CDR3. The rearrangement uses TRBV28 and TRBJ2-1, with 7 bases lining up with TRBD2. Trimming removed 5 bases from V and 0 bases from J; junction bases left unmatched: 7. The CDR3 loop spans 16 amino acids. Per germline, CDR1 MDHEN and CDR2 SYDVKM. CDR3 sequence: CASSLLAGSSYNEQFF. The CDR3 DNA follows: TGTGCCAGCAGTCTATTAGCGGGCAGCTCCTACAATGAGCAGTTCTTC.

This chain joins TRBV29-1 and TRBJ2-7; a weak D match, TRBD1 (6 bases). Germline V gene sequence: CDR1 SQVTM, CDR2 ANQGSEA. The CDR3 runs to 18 residues. V was pared by 6 bases and J by 3 bases, with 30 bases between. The DNA of the CDR3 is TGCAGCGTCGCCCCTCGGACGGTCCAAGAAGGGGGAAACTACGAGCAGTACTTC. It is translated as CSVAPRTVQEGGNYEQYF.

As DNA, the CDR3 is TGTGCCAGCAGCTTGTGGGATGATGGCTATGGCTACACCTTC. This gives the protein CASSLWDDGYGYTF. The V gene is TRBV5-8, the J gene TRBJ1-2; D is undetermined. This CDR3 contains 14 residues. CDR1 and CDR2 from the germline V gene are SGHTS and YDEGEE. V was clipped by 1 base and J by 4 bases, with 11 bases between them.